The present entry profiles one T cell receptor beta chain with its context. No antigen is known for it. A read error may produce the germline difference seen at one junction end. Germline V gene data show CDR1 as SGHTA and CDR2 as FQGNSA. The CDR3 has 14 amino acids. Described time point: persistent/refractory GD, antithyroid drugs over 5 years with positive TRAb. There was RNA extracted from PBMCs, and the TCR library was made from it. Arm-PCR of CDR3 regions and iRepertoire HTBI primers were the basis on which TCR beta libraries were built. TCRdb reprocessed the multiplex PCR reads with MiXCR, giving one entry per CDR3 protein. The sample contains approximately 380,000 distinct CDR3 sequences, roughly 20% of which appear only once. This entry comes from a study of regulatory T cells in long-lasting Graves disease. Study-wide points: Among samples with persistent disease, TRBV28, TRBJ1-2 and TRBJ2-5 were favored. Persistent Graves' patients showed less TCR diversity than newly diagnosed ones.

The V gene is TRBV7-2, the J gene TRBJ1-2, with D perhaps matching TRBD1 (5 bases). This clonotype originated in a female donor with Graves disease. Sample: peripheral blood mononuclear cells (PBMCs), taken when the disease was refractory, from a patient treated with antithyroid drugs. Here the CDR3 reads CASSRGTVRGGYAF. The CDR3, as DNA: TGTGCCAGCAGTCGAGGGACGGTTAGGGGTGGCTACGCCTTC.